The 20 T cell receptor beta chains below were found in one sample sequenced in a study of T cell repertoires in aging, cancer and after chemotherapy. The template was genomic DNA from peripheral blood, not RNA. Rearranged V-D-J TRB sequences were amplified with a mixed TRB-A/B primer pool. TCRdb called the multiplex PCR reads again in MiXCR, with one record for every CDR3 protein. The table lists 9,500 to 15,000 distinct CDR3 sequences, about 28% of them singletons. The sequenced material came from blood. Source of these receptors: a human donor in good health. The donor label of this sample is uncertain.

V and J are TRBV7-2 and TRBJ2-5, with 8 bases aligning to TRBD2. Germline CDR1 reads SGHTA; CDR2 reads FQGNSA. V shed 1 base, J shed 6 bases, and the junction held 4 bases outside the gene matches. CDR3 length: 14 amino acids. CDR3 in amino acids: CASSLERGFKTQYF. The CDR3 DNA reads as TGTGCCAGCAGCTTAGAGCGGGGGTTTAAGACCCAGTACTTC.

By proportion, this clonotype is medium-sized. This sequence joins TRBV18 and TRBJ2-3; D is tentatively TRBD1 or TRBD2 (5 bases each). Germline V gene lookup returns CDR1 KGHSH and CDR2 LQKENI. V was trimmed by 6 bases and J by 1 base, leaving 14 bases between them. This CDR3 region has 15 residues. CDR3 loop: CASSGLRGRTDTQYF. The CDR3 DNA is TGTGCCAGCTCCGGGCTGAGGGGCCGCACAGATACGCAGTATTTT.

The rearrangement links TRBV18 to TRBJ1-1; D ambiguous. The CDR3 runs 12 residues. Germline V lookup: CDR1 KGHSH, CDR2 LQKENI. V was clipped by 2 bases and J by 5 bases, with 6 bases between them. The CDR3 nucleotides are TGTGCCAGCTCACCAATCGATACTGAAGCTTTCTTT. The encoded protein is CASSPIDTEAFF.

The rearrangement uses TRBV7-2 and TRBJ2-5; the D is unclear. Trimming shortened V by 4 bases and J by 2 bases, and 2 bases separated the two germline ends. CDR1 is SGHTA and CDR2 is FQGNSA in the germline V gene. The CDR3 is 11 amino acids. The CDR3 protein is CASSSQETQYF. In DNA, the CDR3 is TGTGCCAGCAGCTCTCAAGAGACCCAGTACTTC.

CDR3 sequence reads: CASSPSGYGYTF. The DNA of the CDR3 is TGTGCCAGCAGCCCCTCCGGGTATGGCTACACCTTC. The gene calls are TRBV5-6 and TRBJ1-2; D is undetermined. There are 12 residues in the CDR3. The V gene's germline CDR1 is SGHDT and CDR2 YYEEEE. Trimming stripped 4 bases from V and 5 bases from J, with 9 bases between.

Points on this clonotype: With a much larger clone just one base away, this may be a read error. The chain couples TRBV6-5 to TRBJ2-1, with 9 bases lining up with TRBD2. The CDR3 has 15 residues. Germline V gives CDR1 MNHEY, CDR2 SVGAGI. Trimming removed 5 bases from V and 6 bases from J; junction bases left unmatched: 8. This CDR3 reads CASSQISGGVNEQFF. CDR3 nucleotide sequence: TGTGCCAGCAGTCAAATTAGCGGGGGAGTCAATGAGCAGTTCTTC.

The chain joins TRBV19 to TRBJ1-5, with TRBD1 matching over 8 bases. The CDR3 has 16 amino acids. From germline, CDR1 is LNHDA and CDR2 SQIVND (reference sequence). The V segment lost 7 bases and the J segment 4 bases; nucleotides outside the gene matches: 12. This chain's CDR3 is CASTAWGTGGNQPQHF. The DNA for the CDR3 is TGTGCCAGTACCGCCTGGGGAACAGGGGGAAATCAGCCCCAGCATTTT.

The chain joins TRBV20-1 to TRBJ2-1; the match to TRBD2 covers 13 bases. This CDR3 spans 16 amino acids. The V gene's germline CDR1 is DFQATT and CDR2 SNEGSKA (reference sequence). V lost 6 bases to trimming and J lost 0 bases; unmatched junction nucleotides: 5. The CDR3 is CSARTSGGPSYNEQFF. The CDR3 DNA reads TGCAGTGCCAGGACTAGCGGGGGACCCTCCTACAATGAGCAGTTCTTC.

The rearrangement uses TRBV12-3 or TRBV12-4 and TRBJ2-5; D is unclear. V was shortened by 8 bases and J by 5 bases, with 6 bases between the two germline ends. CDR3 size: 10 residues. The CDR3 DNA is TGTGCCAGCTCCGGGGAGACCCAGTACTTC. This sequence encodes CASSGETQYF.

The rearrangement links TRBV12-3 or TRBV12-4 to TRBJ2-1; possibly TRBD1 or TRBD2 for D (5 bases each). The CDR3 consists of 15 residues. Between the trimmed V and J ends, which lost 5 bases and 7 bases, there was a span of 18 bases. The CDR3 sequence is CASSRGQGKWNEQFF. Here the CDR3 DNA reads TGTGCCAGCAGTCGAGGGCAGGGTAAGTGGAATGAGCAGTTCTTC.

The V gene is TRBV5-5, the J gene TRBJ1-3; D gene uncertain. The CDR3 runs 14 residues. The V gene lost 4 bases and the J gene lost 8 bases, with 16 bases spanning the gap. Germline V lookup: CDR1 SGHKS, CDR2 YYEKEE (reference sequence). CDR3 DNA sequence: TGTGCCAGCAGCCCTTTCATGGAGGGTCACACCATATATTTT. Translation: CASSPFMEGHTIYF.

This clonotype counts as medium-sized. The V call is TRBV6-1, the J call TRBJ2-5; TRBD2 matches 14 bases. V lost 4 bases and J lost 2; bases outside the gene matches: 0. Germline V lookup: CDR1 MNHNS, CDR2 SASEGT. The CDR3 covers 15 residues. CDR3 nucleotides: TGTGCCAGCAGTGGACTAGCGGGGGGGCAAGAGACCCAGTACTTC. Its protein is CASSGLAGGQETQYF.

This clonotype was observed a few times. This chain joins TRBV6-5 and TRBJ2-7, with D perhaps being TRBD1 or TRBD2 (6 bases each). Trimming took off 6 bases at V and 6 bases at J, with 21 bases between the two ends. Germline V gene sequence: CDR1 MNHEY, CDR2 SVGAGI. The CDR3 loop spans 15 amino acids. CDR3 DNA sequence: TGTGCCAGCAGAGCCTCTTCGGGGGCGGGCCTCGAGCAGTACTTC. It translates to CASRASSGAGLEQYF.

The CDR3 bases are TGTGCCAGCAGCAGGGACAGGGTCTCGGGTTATGGCTACACCTTC. It specifies CASSRDRVSGYGYTF. The chain employs TRBV27 and TRBJ1-2; TRBD1 aligns across 9 bases. Trimming cost V 6 bases and J 5 bases; bases outside gene matches: 10. Germline V lookup: CDR1 MNHEY, CDR2 SMNVEV (reference sequence). The CDR3 sequence is 15 residues long.

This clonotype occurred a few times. CDR3: CASTAGGENYGYTF. For the CDR3, the DNA is TGTGCCAGCACCGCCGGGGGCGAAAACTATGGCTACACCTTC. V and J are TRBV6-5 and TRBJ1-2, with D possibly matching TRBD1 (6 bases). CDR3 length equals 14 residues. V was trimmed by 7 bases and J by 2 bases, leaving 14 bases between them. Germline lookup yields CDR1 MNHEY and CDR2 SVGAGI.

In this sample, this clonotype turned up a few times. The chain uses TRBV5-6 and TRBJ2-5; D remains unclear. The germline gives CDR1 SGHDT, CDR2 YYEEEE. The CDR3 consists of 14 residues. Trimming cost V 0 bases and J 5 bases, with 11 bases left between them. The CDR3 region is CASSLDNSQETQYF. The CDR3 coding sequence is TGTGCCAGCAGCTTGGATAACTCCCAGGAGACCCAGTACTTC. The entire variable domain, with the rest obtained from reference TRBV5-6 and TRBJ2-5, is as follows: DAGVTQSPTHLIKTRGQQVTLRCSPKSGHDTVSWYQQALGQGPQFIFQYYEEEERQRGNFPDRFSGHQFPNYSSELNVNALLLGDSALYLCASSLDNSQETQYFGPGTRLLVL.

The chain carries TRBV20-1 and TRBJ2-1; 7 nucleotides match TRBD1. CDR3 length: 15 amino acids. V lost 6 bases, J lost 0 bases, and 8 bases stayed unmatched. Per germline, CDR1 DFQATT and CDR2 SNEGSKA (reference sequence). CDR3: CSAPRGQSSYNEQFF. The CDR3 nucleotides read TGCAGTGCCCCCCGGGGACAGAGCTCCTACAATGAGCAGTTCTTC.

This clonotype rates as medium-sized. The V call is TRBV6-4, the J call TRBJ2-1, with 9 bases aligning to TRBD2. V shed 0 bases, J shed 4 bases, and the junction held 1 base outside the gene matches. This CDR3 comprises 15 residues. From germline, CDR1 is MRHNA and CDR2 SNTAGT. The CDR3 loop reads CASSDSAGGYNEQFF. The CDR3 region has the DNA TGTGCCAGCAGTGACTCAGCGGGGGGTTACAATGAGCAGTTCTTC.

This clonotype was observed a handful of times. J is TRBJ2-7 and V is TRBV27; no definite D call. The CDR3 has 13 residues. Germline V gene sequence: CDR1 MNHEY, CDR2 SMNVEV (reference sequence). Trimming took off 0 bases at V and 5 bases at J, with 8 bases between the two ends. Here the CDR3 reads CASSLSQPHEQYF. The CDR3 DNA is TGTGCCAGCAGTTTATCGCAACCCCACGAGCAGTACTTC.

Here the CDR3 DNA reads TGTGCCAGCAGCTTAGGGACTAACCAAGAGACCCAGTACTTC. Its translation is CASSLGTNQETQYF. The chain couples TRBV11-2 to TRBJ2-5, with D perhaps matching TRBD2 (6 bases). Germline-derived CDR1 and CDR2 are SGHAT and FQNNGV. V was trimmed by 1 base and J by 0 bases, leaving 6 bases between them. The CDR3 totals 14 residues.